This paragraph reports one T cell receptor (beta chain). Its specificity is not known. The PCR ran on 60 Vbeta and 13 Jbeta primers. The data were produced by immunoSEQ multiplex PCR, yet TCRdb's version contains in-frame clones alone and is incomplete. Of fewer than 150,000 clones in the sample, 75% to 85% were seen once. The CDR3 is 16 residues long. With V trimmed by 3 bases and J by 4 bases, 7 bases remained unmatched. Per the germline V gene, CDR1 is MNHEY and CDR2 is SMNVEV (reference sequence). This record comes from a study of cytomegalovirus exposure and HLA in healthy donors. Regarding the study as a whole: Researchers reported in a later analysis that a missense DCLRE1C variant was tied to TCR beta V- and J-gene trimming.

The sequence derives from a woman in her thirties or forties in good health and CMV-seropositive. Sequencing was carried out using PBMCs. The V gene is TRBV27, the J gene TRBJ1-1, with 11 bases matching TRBD1. The CDR3, as DNA: TGTGCCAGCAGTTTCCGGGACAGGGGGTCGGTCACTGAAGCTTTCTTT. Protein product: CASSFRDRGSVTEAFF.